This TCR beta chain was identified in a study of T cell repertoires in cytomegalovirus infection (dated by TCRdb to between 2018 and 2021). Looking at the study overall: Alongside well-studied HLA-B-restricted epitopes, the peptide stimulations were aimed at recently identified HLA-C-restricted CMV epitopes, whose presentation resists viral immunomodulation. The HLA type of each donor mattered for the analysis, because public TCR beta signatures pointed to carriage of CMV infection along with the matching HLA type.

A note on this clonotype: It lacks a known antigen. No much larger clone is present one base from it, and per-base qualities are unavailable.

TCRdb lists the instrument as Illumina HiSeq 1500. TCRdb cleaned the public reads at Q25 with fastp, built clones with MiXCR and kept in-frame beta chains. Identical CDR3 proteins give one entry, which carries the most common genes and DNA. This sample has about 770,000 distinct CDR3 sequences in its table, and 25% to 30% of those were observed once. 13% of the sample is held by the ten biggest clonotypes. The CDR3 sequence holds 16 residues, the cysteine and phenylalanine included. Only the CDR3 portion is preserved as DNA: 48 bases, with reading frame beginning at the first base. Sequences MDHEN (CDR1) and SYDVKM (CDR2) are obtained from the germline V gene. Trimming at the junction amounts to 2 bases on V and 0 bases on J, and the germline ends lie 13 bases apart. Sample treatment or condition, as interpreted from the label and publication: in vitro stimulation with specific CMV peptide epitopes to enrich CMV-specific T cells.

Overall study results and their limits: The ex vivo response was dominated by HLA-C-restricted CMV-specific TCR beta clonotypes, and the single most frequent clonotype in two of eight donors was supplied by these HLA-C-restricted clonotypes. Cumulative frequency of public TCR beta family members discriminated carriers of CMV infection plus the relevant HLA type in this cohort and an independent approximately 350-donor cohort.

The sequence is built from TRBV28 and TRBJ1-1, and perhaps TRBD1 as D gene, on 5 matching bases. Sample: cultured CD8+ T cells from PBMCs, taken from culture after CMV antigen stimulation. The source of this sequence is a human donor in good health (CMV status not recorded). Some clones in this sample may be carry-over from other donors' samples. The CDR3 corresponds to CASSLEVGGLNTEAFF. The bases are TGTGCCAGCAGTTTAGAGGTGGGGGGATTGAACACTGAAGCTTTCTTT.